These 5 T cell receptor beta chains originate from one sample sequenced in a study of blood T cell repertoires in COVID-19. The assay was immunoSEQ multiplex PCR, and TCRdb's table has in-frame clones only and misses some. The sample lists tens of thousands of clones, around 88% occurring once. Material for sequencing was peripheral blood. These receptors originate from a human donor in a cohort sampled during active COVID-19.

This sequence joins TRBV10-3 and TRBJ2-2, with 7 bases matching TRBD1. Looked up from germline, CDR1 is ENHRY and CDR2 is SYGVKD. The trim removed 10 bases at V and 2 bases at J, leaving 10 bases unmatched. The CDR3 sequence is 15 residues long. The CDR3: CATEHGDRNTGELFF. The CDR3 bases are TGTGCCACAGAACATGGGGACAGAAACACCGGGGAGCTGTTTTTT.

CDR3 sequence: CAWSGLAAETQYF. In DNA form, the CDR3 reads TGTGCCTGGAGTGGCCTAGCAGCTGAGACCCAGTACTTC. The gene calls are TRBV30 and TRBJ2-5; the D gene is possibly TRBD2 (5 bases). The CDR3 has 13 residues. Trimming removed 1 base at V and 5 bases at J, with 11 bases between. Germline CDR1 GTSNPN, CDR2 SVGIG (reference sequence).

The rearrangement joins TRBV9 to TRBJ2-5; D gene ambiguous. Trimming left V 4 bases short and J 6 bases short, with 19 bases between. The CDR3 contains 15 residues. From germline, CDR1 is SGDLS and CDR2 YYNGEE. This chain's CDR3 is CASSLSSESWKTQYF. The CDR3 nucleotides read TGTGCCAGCAGCCTTAGCAGCGAGTCCTGGAAGACCCAGTACTTC.

The DNA for the CDR3 is TGTGCCAGCAGCTTTTTTGGACAGGGGAATACTGAAGCTTTCTTT. It is translated as CASSFFGQGNTEAFF. The rearrangement uses TRBV5-5 and TRBJ1-1, with TRBD1 matching 9 bases. The V segment lost 2 bases and the J segment 5 bases; nucleotides outside the gene matches: 7. The germline V gene encodes CDR1 SGHKS and CDR2 YYEKEE (reference sequence). The CDR3 length is 15 residues.

The genes are TRBV7-9 and TRBJ2-2; weak D call: TRBD2 (5 bases). Germline loops: CDR1 SEHNR, CDR2 FQNEAQ (reference sequence). This CDR3 contains 13 residues. V was cut by 5 bases and J by 7 bases, with 11 bases left in between. The CDR3 sequence: CASSLAEGGELFF. CDR3 nucleotide sequence: TGTGCCAGCAGCCTCGCCGAGGGCGGGGAGCTGTTTTTT.